A selection of T cell receptor beta chains follows, all from one sample in a study of blood T cell repertoires in COVID-19. TCRdb keeps only in-frame clones here, not all; method: immunoSEQ multiplex PCR. The sample shows fewer than 350,000 clones, approximately 86% of them seen only once. The sequencing input was peripheral blood. Every receptor here comes from a woman aged 70-85 years with COVID-19, enrolled during active disease. CDR3s include the opening cysteine and the closing phenylalanine or tryptophan. D genes are given only for firm matches. Clone size is not always given. Where it is, it says once, few, many or a class for expanded clones.

CDR3,DNA,V,J,size,D
CAWGDDTIKPYEQYF,TGTGCCTGGGGGGATGACACCATCAAACCCTACGAGCAGTACTTC,TRBV30,TRBJ2-7,.,.
CASSYGIGADTQYF,TGTGCCAGCAGCTATGGAATAGGGGCAGATACGCAGTATTTT,TRBV21-1,TRBJ2-3,.,.
CASSRGGGIAKNIQYF,TGTGCCAGCAGCCGAGGCGGGGGGATAGCCAAAAACATTCAGTACTTC,TRBV11-2,TRBJ2-4,.,TRBD2
CASSQGSGTPEAFF,TGTGCCAGCAGTCAGGGGTCGGGGACACCGGAAGCTTTCTTT,TRBV3-1/TRBV3-2,TRBJ1-1,once,.
CASAGGRGRNIQYF,TGCGCCAGCGCGGGGGGCAGGGGGAGGAACATTCAGTACTTC,TRBV4-1,TRBJ2-4,.,.
CASGGGNQETQYF,TGTGCCAGTGGCGGGGGTAACCAAGAGACCCAGTACTTC,TRBV19,TRBJ2-5,.,TRBD2
CASRPGTSAYGYTF,TGTGCCAGCAGGCCAGGGACATCGGCTTATGGCTACACCTTC,TRBV28,TRBJ1-2,.,.
CAISESTGENSPLHF,TGTGCCATCAGTGAGTCCACAGGGGAGAATTCACCCCTCCACTTT,TRBV10-3,TRBJ1-6,once,TRBD1
CASSPGGSRTGELFF,TGTGCCAGCAGCCCAGGGGGATCAAGGACCGGGGAGCTGTTTTTT,TRBV6-5,TRBJ2-2,once,TRBD1
CASSEEGQPNTEAFF,TGTGCCAGCAGTGAGGAGGGACAGCCGAACACTGAAGCTTTCTTT,TRBV6-1,TRBJ1-1,.,TRBD1
CASSFDLAGGSEQFF,TGTGCCAGCAGCTTTGATCTAGCGGGGGGGAGTGAGCAGTTCTTC,TRBV11-2,TRBJ2-1,.,TRBD2
CASRQGQIQYF,TGTGCCAGCAGACAAGGCCAGATTCAGTACTTC,TRBV3-1/TRBV3-2,TRBJ2-4,.,.
CATSSGTGVDGYTF,TGTGCCACCAGCTCCGGGACAGGGGTGGATGGCTACACCTTC,TRBV15,TRBJ1-2,.,TRBD1
CASSKAEVKGEKLFF,TGTGCCAGCAGCAAAGCGGAGGTAAAGGGCGAAAAACTGTTTTTT,TRBV21-1,TRBJ1-4,few,.
CASSFMSGELFF,TGTGCCAGCAGTTTTATGTCCGGGGAGCTGTTTTTT,TRBV12-3/TRBV12-4,TRBJ2-2,once,.
CASRLHSTGEYGYTF,TGTGCCAGCCGACTTCATTCGACGGGGGAATATGGCTACACCTTC,TRBV6-5,TRBJ1-2,.,.
CAWSVEFMLAGRHSTDTQYF,TGTGCCTGGAGTGTAGAGTTTATGTTAGCGGGGCGCCATAGCACAGATACGCAGTATTTT,TRBV30,TRBJ2-3,.,TRBD2
CASSPSWNTEAFF,TGTGCCAGCAGTCCTTCCTGGAACACTGAAGCTTTCTTT,TRBV12-3/TRBV12-4,TRBJ1-1,.,.
CASSFSGSPRDEQFF,TGTGCCAGCAGTTTTAGCGGGAGTCCGAGGGATGAGCAGTTCTTC,TRBV7-9,TRBJ2-1,few,TRBD2
CATSDPQVGGETQYF,TGTGCCACCAGTGACCCCCAAGTTGGGGGGGAGACCCAGTACTTC,TRBV24-1,TRBJ2-5,.,.
CAISEPPRAGYYEQYF,TGTGCCATCAGTGAGCCCCCCCGGGCGGGATATTACGAGCAGTACTTC,TRBV10-3,TRBJ2-7,.,.
CASSPGLAGLSNTGELFF,TGTGCCAGCAGCCCGGGACTAGCGGGGCTTTCGAACACCGGGGAGCTGTTTTTT,TRBV3-1/TRBV3-2,TRBJ2-2,.,TRBD2
CASSSTGSAQPQHF,TGTGCCAGCAGTTCTACAGGGTCAGCTCAGCCCCAGCATTTT,TRBV27,TRBJ1-5,.,.
CASSSLTSGGEQFF,TGTGCCAGCAGTTCCCTAACTAGCGGGGGCGAGCAGTTCTTC,TRBV27,TRBJ2-1,.,TRBD2
CASSEASMVENGYTF,TGTGCCAGCAGTGAAGCGTCAATGGTTGAGAATGGCTACACCTTC,TRBV6-1,TRBJ1-2,.,.
CASSSRGSGVSYNEQFF,TGTGCCAGCAGCTCAAGAGGGTCAGGGGTCTCCTACAATGAGCAGTTCTTC,TRBV7-2,TRBJ2-1,.,.
CASSSMTSVQETQYF,TGTGCCAGCTCATCCATGACTAGCGTCCAAGAGACCCAGTACTTC,TRBV18,TRBJ2-5,.,TRBD2